What follows are 13 T cell receptor beta chains derived from one specimen sequenced in a study of blood T cell repertoires in COVID-19. Data came from immunoSEQ multiplex PCR; TCRdb stores just in-frame clones and leaves some out. The sample carries roughly 130,000 clones, under 80% recorded once. Sequenced material: peripheral blood. The receptors were sampled from a man older than 75 with acute or convalescent COVID-19.

V and J are TRBV19 and TRBJ1-3, with 7 bases lining up with TRBD1. CDR3 length: 15 amino acids. Germline CDR1 reads LNHDA; CDR2 reads SQIVND (reference sequence). V shed 5 bases and J 1 base; nucleotides not matched to a gene: 5. CDR3 nucleotide sequence: TGTGCCAGTAGTCGACAGGGAGCATCTGGAAACACCATATATTTT. As protein: CASSRQGASGNTIYF.

This chain uses TRBV2 with TRBJ2-3; no reliable D call. Germline CDR1 is SNHLY and CDR2 is FYNNEI. V gave up 1 base and J gave up 6 bases, with 8 bases separating them. CDR3 length: 13 residues. The CDR3 reads CASSEESFDTQYF. CDR3 nucleotides: TGTGCCAGCAGTGAAGAGAGTTTCGATACGCAGTATTTT.

The chain couples TRBV18 to TRBJ1-6; 9 bases align to TRBD1. Germline values: CDR1 KGHSH, CDR2 LQKENI. CDR3 length: 15 amino acids. The junction had 4 bases not matched to a gene; V was cut back by 3 bases and J by 7 bases. This chain's CDR3 is CASSPTGGGNSPLHF. In nucleotides, the CDR3 is TGTGCCAGCTCACCTACAGGGGGCGGGAATTCACCCCTCCACTTT.

The chain couples TRBV19 to TRBJ2-1, with 7 positions matching TRBD1. This CDR3 region has 15 residues. The germline CDR1 and CDR2 sequences are LNHDA and SQIVND (reference sequence). V was pared by 0 bases and J by 2 bases, with 1 base of the junction left unmatched. This CDR3 reads CASSIEDRPYNEQFF. The CDR3 nucleotides read TGTGCCAGTAGTATAGAGGACAGGCCCTACAATGAGCAGTTCTTC.

This clone was detected only once. The chain carries TRBV18 and TRBJ1-1, with 8 bases identical to TRBD1. The CDR3 is 15 amino acids. V shed 6 bases, J shed 0 bases, and the junction held 6 bases outside the gene matches. Germline CDR1 and CDR2: KGHSH and LQKENI. The CDR3 region is CASSQGQVMNTEAFF. In DNA, the CDR3 is TGTGCCAGCTCGCAGGGACAGGTCATGAACACTGAAGCTTTCTTT.

CDR3 region: CASSTPGQGNYEQYF. The CDR3 nucleotides read TGTGCCAGCAGTACCCCGGGACAGGGTAACTACGAGCAGTACTTC. The chain is built from TRBV6-5 and TRBJ2-7; 9 bases align to TRBD1. Germline CDR1 is MNHEY and CDR2 is SVGAGI. The CDR3 is made up of 15 amino acids. With V trimmed by 5 bases and J by 3 bases, 8 bases remained unmatched.

CDR3 coding DNA: TGTGCCAGCAGCACTCGCCTTTTGGGACTAGCGGGGGGGGCGAGAGGGAACACCGGGGAGCTGTTTTTT. Residues: CASSTRLLGLAGGARGNTGELFF. The chain is built from TRBV7-9 and TRBJ2-2; 16 bases map to TRBD2. Germline CDR1 is SEHNR and CDR2 is FQNEAQ (reference sequence). The CDR3 length is 23 residues. The V and J ends lost 5 bases and 1 base, in that order; junction bases with no gene match: 19.

This chain joins TRBV5-8 and TRBJ2-2; D ambiguous. The V end was cut by 0 bases, the J end by 4 bases, with 10 bases between. Germline V lookup: CDR1 SGHTS, CDR2 YDEGEE. This CDR3 contains 15 residues. The CDR3 DNA reads as TGTGCCAGCAGCTTGGAAAAAAGCATCACCGGGGAGCTGTTTTTT. Protein: CASSLEKSITGELFF.

This chain joins TRBV28 and TRBJ1-4; weak D call: TRBD1 (6 bases). The CDR3 totals 13 residues. The V end lost 8 bases, the J end lost 7 bases, and 14 bases lay between the germline ends. The germline V gene encodes CDR1 MDHEN and CDR2 SYDVKM. The CDR3 here is CASLGTPVEKLFF. For the CDR3, the DNA is TGTGCCAGCCTCGGGACACCTGTTGAAAAACTGTTTTTT.

The chain combines TRBV4-3 with TRBJ1-2; D is ambiguous. V lost 5 bases to trimming and J lost 2 bases, with 9 bases between them. Per the germline V gene, CDR1 is LGHNA and CDR2 is YSLEER. CDR3 length equals 13 residues. In DNA, the CDR3 is TGCGCCAGCAGCGTAGGCGGGAACTATGGCTACACCTTC. Protein: CASSVGGNYGYTF.

This clone was detected only once. The chain combines TRBV19 with TRBJ1-2; weak D call: TRBD1 (5 bases). Germline CDR1 reads LNHDA; CDR2 reads SQIVND (reference sequence). CDR3 length equals 16 residues. Trimming removed 6 bases at V and 5 bases at J, with 22 bases between. CDR3 amino acids: CASSPGPIRQWYGYTF. CDR3 coding DNA: TGTGCCAGTAGCCCAGGACCGATTCGACAGTGGTATGGCTACACCTTC.

The rearrangement links TRBV5-1 to TRBJ2-6; TRBD1 aligns across 8 bases. The length of the CDR3 is 15 residues. The V segment lost 8 bases and the J segment 3 bases; nucleotides outside the gene matches: 7. Germline CDR1 SGHRS, CDR2 YFSETQ. CDR3 DNA: TGCGCCAGTTCGGGACAGGCCTATGGGGCCAACGTCCTGACTTTC. Residues: CASSGQAYGANVLTF. Full variable domain (outside the CDR3, taken from reference TRBV5-1 and TRBJ2-6): KAGVTQTPRYLIKTRGQQVTLSCSPISGHRSVSWYQQTPGQGLQFLFEYFSETQRNKGNFPGRFSGRQFSNSRSEMNVSTLELGDSALYLCASSGQAYGANVLTFGAGSRLTVL.

The CDR3 protein is CASSLESGVLNEQFF. In nucleotides, the CDR3 is TGCGCCAGCAGCTTGGAATCAGGGGTTCTCAATGAGCAGTTCTTC. The chain links TRBV5-1 to TRBJ2-1; D perhaps matches TRBD1 (6 bases). Trimming took 0 bases from V and 6 from J, leaving 13 bases between them. Per germline, CDR1 SGHRS and CDR2 YFSETQ. The CDR3 consists of 15 residues.